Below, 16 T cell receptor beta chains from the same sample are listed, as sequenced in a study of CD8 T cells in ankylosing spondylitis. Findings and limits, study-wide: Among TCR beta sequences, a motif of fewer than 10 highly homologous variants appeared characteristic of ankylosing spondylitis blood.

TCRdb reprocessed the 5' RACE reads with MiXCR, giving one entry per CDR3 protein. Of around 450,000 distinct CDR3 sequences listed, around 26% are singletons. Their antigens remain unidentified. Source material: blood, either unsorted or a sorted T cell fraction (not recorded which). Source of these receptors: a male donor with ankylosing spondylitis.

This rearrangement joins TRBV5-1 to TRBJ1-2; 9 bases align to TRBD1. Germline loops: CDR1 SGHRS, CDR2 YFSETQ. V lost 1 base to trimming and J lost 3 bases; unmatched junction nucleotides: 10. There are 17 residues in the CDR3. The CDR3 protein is CASSLTGGHRVDYGYTF. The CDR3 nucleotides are TGCGCCAGCAGCTTGACAGGGGGCCATCGAGTGGACTATGGCTACACCTTC.

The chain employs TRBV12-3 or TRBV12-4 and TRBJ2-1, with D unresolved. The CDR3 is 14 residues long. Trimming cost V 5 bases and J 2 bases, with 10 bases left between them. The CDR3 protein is CASSGRSTYNEQFF. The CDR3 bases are TGTGCCAGCAGTGGGCGGTCTACCTACAATGAGCAGTTCTTC.

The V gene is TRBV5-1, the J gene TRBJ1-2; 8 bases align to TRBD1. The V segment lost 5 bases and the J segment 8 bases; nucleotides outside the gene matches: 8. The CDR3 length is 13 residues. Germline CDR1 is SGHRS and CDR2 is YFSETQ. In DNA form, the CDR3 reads TGCGCCAGCAGAGAGACAGGGGCGGAAGGCTACACCTTC. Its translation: CASRETGAEGYTF.

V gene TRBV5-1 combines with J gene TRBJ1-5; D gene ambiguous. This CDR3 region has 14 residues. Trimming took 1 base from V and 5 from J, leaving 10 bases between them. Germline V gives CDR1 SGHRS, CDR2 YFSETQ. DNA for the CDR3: TGCGCCAGCAGCTTGACCTCACTGGATCAGCCCCAGCATTTT. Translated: CASSLTSLDQPQHF.

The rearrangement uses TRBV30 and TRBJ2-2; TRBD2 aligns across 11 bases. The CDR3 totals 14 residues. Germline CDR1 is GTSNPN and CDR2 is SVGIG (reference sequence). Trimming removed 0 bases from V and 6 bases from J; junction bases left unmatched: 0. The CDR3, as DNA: TGTGCCTGGAGTGTACTAGCGGGAGCCGGGGAGCTGTTTTTT. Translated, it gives CAWSVLAGAGELFF.

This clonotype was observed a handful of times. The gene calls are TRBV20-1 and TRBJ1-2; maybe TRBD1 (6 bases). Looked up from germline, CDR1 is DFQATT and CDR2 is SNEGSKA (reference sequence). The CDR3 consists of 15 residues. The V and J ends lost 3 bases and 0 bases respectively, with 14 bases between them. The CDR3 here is CSASEGGVANYGYTF. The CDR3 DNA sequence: TGCAGTGCTAGCGAAGGGGGAGTAGCTAACTATGGCTACACCTTC.

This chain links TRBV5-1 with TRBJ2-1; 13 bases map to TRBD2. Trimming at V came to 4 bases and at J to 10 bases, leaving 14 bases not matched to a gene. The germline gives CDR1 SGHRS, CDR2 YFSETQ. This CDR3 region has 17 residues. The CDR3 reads CASSPVPGLAGPMEQFF. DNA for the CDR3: TGCGCCAGCAGCCCGGTACCGGGACTAGCGGGACCAATGGAGCAGTTCTTC.

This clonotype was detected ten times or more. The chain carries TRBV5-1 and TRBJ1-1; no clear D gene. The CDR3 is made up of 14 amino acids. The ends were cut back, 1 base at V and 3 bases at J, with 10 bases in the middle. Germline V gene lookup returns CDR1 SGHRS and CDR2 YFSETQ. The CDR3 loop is CASSLTPFDTEAFF. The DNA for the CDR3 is TGCGCCAGCAGCTTGACACCTTTTGACACTGAAGCTTTCTTT.

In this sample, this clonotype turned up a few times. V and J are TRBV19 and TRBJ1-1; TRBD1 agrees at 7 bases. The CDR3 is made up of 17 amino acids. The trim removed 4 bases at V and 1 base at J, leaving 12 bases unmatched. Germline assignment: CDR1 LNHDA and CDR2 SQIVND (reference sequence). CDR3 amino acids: CASSRLKTGTENTEAFF. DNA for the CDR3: TGTGCCAGTAGTAGACTTAAGACCGGGACAGAGAACACTGAAGCTTTCTTT.

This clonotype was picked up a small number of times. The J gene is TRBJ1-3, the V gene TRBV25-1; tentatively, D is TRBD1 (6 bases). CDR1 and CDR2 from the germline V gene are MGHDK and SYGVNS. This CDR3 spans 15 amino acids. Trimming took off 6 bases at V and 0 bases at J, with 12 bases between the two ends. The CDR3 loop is CASSAGTLSGNTIYF. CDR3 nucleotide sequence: TGTGCCAGCAGCGCCGGGACACTCTCTGGAAACACCATATATTTT. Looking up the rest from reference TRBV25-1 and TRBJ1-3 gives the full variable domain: EADIYQTPRYLVIGTGKKITLECSQTMGHDKMYWYQQDPGMELHLIHYSYGVNSTEKGDLSSESTVSRIRTEHFPLTLESARPSHTSQYLCASSAGTLSGNTIYFGEGSWLTVV.

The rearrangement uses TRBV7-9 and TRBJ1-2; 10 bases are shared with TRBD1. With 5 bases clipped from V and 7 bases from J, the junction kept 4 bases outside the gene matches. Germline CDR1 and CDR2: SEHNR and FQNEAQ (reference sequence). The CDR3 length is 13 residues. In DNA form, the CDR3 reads TGTGCCAGCAGCCCCCGGGACAGGGGTGGCTACACCTTC. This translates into CASSPRDRGGYTF.

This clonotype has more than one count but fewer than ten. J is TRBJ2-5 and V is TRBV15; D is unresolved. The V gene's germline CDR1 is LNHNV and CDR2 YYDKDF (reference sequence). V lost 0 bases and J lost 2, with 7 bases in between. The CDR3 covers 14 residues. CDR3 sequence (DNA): TGTGCCACCAGCAGAGATCGGGCTCAAGAGACCCAGTACTTC. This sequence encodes CATSRDRAQETQYF.

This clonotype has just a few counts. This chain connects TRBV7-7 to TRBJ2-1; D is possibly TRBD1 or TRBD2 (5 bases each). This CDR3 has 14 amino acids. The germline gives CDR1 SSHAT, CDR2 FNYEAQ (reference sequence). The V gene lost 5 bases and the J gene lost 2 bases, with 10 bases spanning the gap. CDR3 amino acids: CASSRDGAYNEQFF. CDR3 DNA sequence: TGTGCCAGCAGCCGGGACGGAGCCTACAATGAGCAGTTCTTC.

Written as DNA, the CDR3 is TGTGCCAGCAGTGAAGTGGTCCTGGAGGGCTACACCTTC. Residues: CASSEVVLEGYTF. V and J are TRBV6-1 and TRBJ1-2; no reliable D call. CDR1 is MNHNS and CDR2 is SASEGT in the germline V gene. The CDR3 runs 13 residues. V dropped 1 base and J dropped 8 bases, with 11 bases sitting between them.

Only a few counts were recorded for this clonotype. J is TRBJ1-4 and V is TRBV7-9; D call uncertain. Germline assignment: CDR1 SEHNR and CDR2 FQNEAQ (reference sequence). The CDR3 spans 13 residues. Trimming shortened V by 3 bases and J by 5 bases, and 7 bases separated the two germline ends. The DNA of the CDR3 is TGTGCCAGCAGCTTTGACATGAATGAAAAACTGTTTTTT. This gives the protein CASSFDMNEKLFF.

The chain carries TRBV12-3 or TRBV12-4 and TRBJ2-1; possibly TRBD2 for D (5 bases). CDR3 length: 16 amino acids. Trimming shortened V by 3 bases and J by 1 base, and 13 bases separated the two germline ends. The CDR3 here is CASSFGSRVSYNEQFF. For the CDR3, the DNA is TGTGCCAGCAGTTTCGGATCGAGGGTTTCCTACAATGAGCAGTTCTTC.